The next 21 T cell receptor beta chains were all read from a single sample in a study of T cell clonality in common variable immunodeficiency. General study results and limits: In common variable immunodeficiency, TCR beta chains reportedly carried fewer deletions and N-nucleotide insertions.

Data came from immunoSEQ multiplex PCR; TCRdb stores just in-frame clones and leaves some out. The sample contains approximately 30,000 clones, none occurring once; 3.1% lies in the top ten. Their antigens remain unidentified. What was sequenced was peripheral blood mononuclear cells. The receptors here all came from a human donor with common variable immunodeficiency.

This clone showed up just a few times. The DNA ends 3 residues before the CDR3 does, and the rest of the CDR3 is filled in from the germline J gene. The genes are TRBV7-6 and TRBJ1-2; 8 bases are a match to TRBD1. V shed 0 bases, J shed 1 base, and the junction held 4 bases outside the gene matches. The CDR3 consists of 16 residues. CDR1 and CDR2 (germline): SGHVS, FNYEAQ. The CDR3 sequence: CASSLAFRGLNYGYTF. CDR3 DNA, as far as it was read: TGTGCCAGCAGCTTAGCTTTCAGGGGGCTTAACTATGGC.

This clone occurred many times. Read data end 3 residues before the CDR3 end; the end is taken from the germline J gene. V gene TRBV19 combines with J gene TRBJ1-5, with D uncertain. V was clipped by 6 bases and J by 4 bases, with 7 bases between them. The CDR3 loop spans 12 amino acids. Germline assignment: CDR1 LNHDA and CDR2 SQIVND (reference sequence). The part of the CDR3 DNA that was read is TGTGCCAGTAGACAGCTGAATCAGCCC. Amino acid sequence: CASRQLNQP. The entire CDR3 reads CASRQLNQPQHF.

Remarks on this clone: The read terminates 3 residues ahead of where the CDR3 ends, so the germline J gene completes it. The chain couples TRBV7-6 to TRBJ2-1, with TRBD2 matching over 7 bases. With V trimmed by 4 bases and J by 2 bases, 5 bases remained unmatched. The CDR3 spans 15 residues. Germline CDR1 SGHVS, CDR2 FNYEAQ. The DNA read from the CDR3 is TGTGCCAGCAGCTCGATCCGGGGGGCCTACAATGAG. Translating gives CASSSIRGAYNE. The whole CDR3 sequence reads CASSSIRGAYNEQFF.

This clone was found a few times. Here the CDR3 reads CASSFGGGNSPLHF. The sequenced CDR3 bases are TGTGCCAGCAGCTTTGGGGGGGGTAATTCACCC. The V gene is TRBV7-9, the J gene TRBJ1-6; the D gene is possibly TRBD1 (5 bases). Read sequence stops 3 residues before the CDR3 end, and the germline J gene provides the missing end. The CDR3 runs to 14 residues. V was pared by 3 bases and J by 6 bases, with 9 bases between. The germline gives CDR1 SEHNR, CDR2 FQNEAQ (reference sequence).

This clone showed up just a few times. The same CDR3 is also encoded by other DNA sequences in this sample. The CDR3 protein is CASSLTGGYEQYF. The sequenced part of the CDR3 DNA is TGTGCCAGCAGCTTGACAGGGGGCTACGAG. The chain links TRBV7-9 to TRBJ2-7; 9 bases fit TRBD1. From the germline J gene comes the end of the CDR3, since the read stops 3 residues before it. The V segment lost 3 bases and the J segment 3 bases; nucleotides outside the gene matches: 0. This CDR3 comprises 13 residues. Per the germline V gene, CDR1 is SEHNR and CDR2 is FQNEAQ (reference sequence).

This clone has a count of ten or more. The read stops 3 residues short of the end of the CDR3; the missing end is completed from the germline J gene. The chain carries TRBV18 and TRBJ1-4, with TRBD1 matching 9 bases. V was clipped by 0 bases and J by 10 bases; unmatched bases: 6. The CDR3 has 15 residues. The germline gives CDR1 KGHSH, CDR2 LQKENI. The CDR3 here is CASSPPDRGSRKLFF. Partial CDR3 DNA: TGTGCCAGCTCACCACCGGACAGGGGTTCACGAAAA.

This clone occurred many times. Here the CDR3 reads CASSLGEGTGELFF. The part of the CDR3 DNA that was read is TGTGCCAGCAGCTTGGGAGAGGGGACCGGGGAG. The V call is TRBV5-6, the J call TRBJ2-2; possibly TRBD1 or TRBD2 for D (5 bases each). The read terminates 3 residues before the CDR3 end, so the remaining end is supplied by the germline J gene. The CDR3 has 14 amino acids. The V end lost 0 bases, the J end lost 5 bases, and 8 bases lay between the germline ends. CDR1 and CDR2 (germline): SGHDT, YYEEEE. The full variable domain, rest sourced from reference TRBV5-6 and TRBJ2-2, is DAGVTQSPTHLIKTRGQQVTLRCSPKSGHDTVSWYQQALGQGPQFIFQYYEEEERQRGNFPDRFSGHQFPNYSSELNVNALLLGDSALYLCASSLGEGTGELFFGEGSRLTVL.

This clone was recorded a few times. The read finishes 3 residues shy of the CDR3 end, and the germline J gene is used to complete it. This rearrangement joins TRBV7-2 to TRBJ2-7; D is uncertain. There are 11 residues in the CDR3. V dropped 4 bases and J dropped 3 bases, with 4 bases sitting between them. Germline CDR1 reads SGHTA; CDR2 reads FQGNSA. CDR3 bases read: TGTGCCAGCAGCTCCCTCTACGAG. Protein product: CASSSLYE. The whole CDR3 sequence reads CASSSLYEQYF.

This clone qualifies as medium-sized. From the germline J gene comes the end of the CDR3, since the read stops 3 residues before it. Other DNA sequences within the sample encode an identical CDR3. The chain couples TRBV20-1 to TRBJ2-3, with 8 bases identical to TRBD2. The length of the CDR3 is 14 residues. The ends lost 0 bases at V and 4 bases at J; junction bases unmatched: 3. Germline values: CDR1 DFQATT, CDR2 SNEGSKA (reference sequence). This CDR3 is CSAREAGVADTQYF. The part of the CDR3 DNA that was read is TGCAGTGCTAGAGAAGCGGGGGTAGCAGATACG.

Comment on this clone: Sequencing ends 3 residues short of the CDR3 end; the germline J gene provides the rest. This chain uses TRBV19 with TRBJ2-1, with 10 bases fitting TRBD1. V shed 3 bases, J shed 2 bases, and the junction held 4 bases outside the gene matches. CDR3 length: 16 residues. Looked up from germline, CDR1 is LNHDA and CDR2 is SQIVND (reference sequence). The CDR3 spells CASSILGTGAYNEQFF. The sequenced part of the CDR3 DNA is TGTGCCAGTAGTATTCTCGGGACAGGGGCCTACAATGAG.

At least ten counts were recorded for this clone. The germline gene is not matched at one end of the junction; a read error may be the cause. CDR3 residues: CASSQVVGSGANVLTF. The CDR3 bases that were read are TGCGCCAGCAGCCAAGTGGTAGGGTCCGGGGCCAACGTC. The chain combines TRBV4-2 with TRBJ2-6; D unclear. The sequence runs out 3 residues before the end of the CDR3; the remainder is reconstructed from the germline J gene. Germline values: CDR1 LGHNA, CDR2 YNFKEQ. CDR3 length equals 16 residues.

This clone was counted between two and nine times. The read ends 3 residues early relative to the CDR3; the germline J gene fills the gap. The chain is built from TRBV23-1 and TRBJ1-2, with D possibly being TRBD1 (6 bases). TRBV23-1 is given ORF status, its function remaining uncertain. CDR3 size: 13 residues. CDR3 residues: CASSQCEGHGYTF. CDR3 DNA (partial): TGCGCCAGCAGTCAATGCGAGGGACACGGC.

This clone was counted at least ten times. The read ends 3 residues early relative to the CDR3; the germline J gene fills the gap. V gene TRBV6-4 combines with J gene TRBJ1-2, with 10 positions matching TRBD1. Germline CDR1 is MRHNA and CDR2 is SNTAGT. The CDR3 sequence is 15 residues long. The V gene end was trimmed by 2 bases and the J gene end by 3 bases; junction bases not matched to a gene: 3. The DNA read from the CDR3 is TGTGCCAGCAGTGACGGACAGGGGGAGGACTATGGC. Its translation: CASSDGQGEDYG. From start to end, the CDR3 is CASSDGQGEDYGYTF.

With regard to this clone: The CDR3 end lies 3 residues beyond the end of the read and is filled in from the germline J gene. The chain couples TRBV5-1 to TRBJ2-7; D unclear. V lost 2 bases and J lost 2, with 11 bases in between. CDR1 and CDR2 (germline): SGHRS, YFSETQ. CDR3 length equals 14 residues. The covered CDR3 bases are TGCGCCAGCAGCTTCACCCTGGGCACCTACGAG. Translating it yields CASSFTLGTYE. The complete CDR3 protein is CASSFTLGTYEQYF.

Comments on this clone: The CDR3 end falls 3 residues outside the read, so it is completed with the germline J gene. The chain employs TRBV5-1 and TRBJ2-3; the match to TRBD2 covers 15 bases. The junction had 0 bases not matched to a gene; V was cut back by 0 bases and J by 4 bases. The V gene's germline CDR1 is SGHRS and CDR2 YFSETQ. This CDR3 comprises 16 residues. The CDR3 protein is CASSLGTSGGADTQYF. The covered CDR3 bases are TGCGCCAGCAGCTTGGGGACTAGCGGGGGGGCAGATACG. The full variable domain, with the rest looked up from reference TRBV5-1 and TRBJ2-3, is KAGVTQTPRYLIKTRGQQVTLSCSPISGHRSVSWYQQTPGQGLQFLFEYFSETQRNKGNFPGRFSGRQFSNSRSEMNVSTLELGDSALYLCASSLGTSGGADTQYFGPGTRLTVL.

At least ten counts were recorded for this clone. The read stops 3 residues short of the end of the CDR3; the missing end is completed from the germline J gene. V is TRBV5-4 and J is TRBJ2-7; D gene unclear. Germline V gives CDR1 SGHNT, CDR2 YYREEE (reference sequence). Trimming removed 5 bases from V and 0 bases from J, with 15 bases in between. The CDR3 length is 15 residues. CDR3 sequence: CASRPSHGYSYEQYF. The DNA read from the CDR3 is TGTGCCAGCAGGCCTTCTCACGGTTACTCCTACGAG.

This clone was detected only a few times. The CDR3 extends 3 residues past the end of the read, so its final part is completed from the germline J gene. The V and J genes are TRBV7-2 and TRBJ1-1; D remains unclear. V lost 3 bases to trimming and J lost 4 bases, with 15 bases between them. The germline V gene has CDR1 SGHTA and CDR2 FQGNSA. The CDR3 is 15 residues long. CDR3 amino acids: CASSFSGIAGTEAFF. The sequenced CDR3 bases are TGTGCCAGCAGCTTTTCTGGGATTGCGGGCACTGAA.

A remark on this clone: The CDR3 end is not reached by the read, which stops 3 residues before it; the germline J gene fills it in. This rearrangement joins TRBV7-6 to TRBJ1-4; D not resolved. The CDR3 is made up of 16 amino acids. The germline V gene encodes CDR1 SGHVS and CDR2 FNYEAQ. V gave up 2 bases and J gave up 3 bases, with 13 bases separating them. The DNA read from the CDR3 is TGTGCCAGCAGCTTAAACCCAGGCAGCCCTAATGAAAAA. It yields the protein CASSLNPGSPNEK. The whole CDR3 protein reads CASSLNPGSPNEKLFF.

In this sample, this clone turned up many times. The read stops 3 residues short of the end of the CDR3; the missing end is completed from the germline J gene. The V call is TRBV20-1, the J call TRBJ2-1; 8 bases agree with TRBD2. Germline V CDR1 and CDR2: DFQATT, SNEGSKA (reference sequence). After removal of 0 bases from V and 4 bases from J, the junction contained 8 bases not matched to a gene. The CDR3 has 16 amino acids. The part of the CDR3 DNA that was read is TGCAGTGCTAGAGATAAAACGCGGGGGGCTTACAATGAG. This translates into CSARDKTRGAYNE. The whole CDR3 sequence reads CSARDKTRGAYNEQFF.

This clone turned up a few times. The read falls 3 residues short of the CDR3 end, and the missing part is taken from the germline J gene. The rearrangement uses TRBV7-6 and TRBJ2-5; perhaps TRBD2 as D (6 bases). Germline V lookup: CDR1 SGHVS, CDR2 FNYEAQ. This CDR3 is built from 14 residues. The V end lost 0 bases, the J end lost 5 bases, and 10 bases lay between the germline ends. CDR3 amino acids: CASSLAPRGETQYF. Partial CDR3 DNA: TGTGCCAGCAGCTTAGCGCCCCGGGGGGAGACC. The variable domain in full, with the rest retrieved from reference TRBV7-6 and TRBJ2-5, is GAGVSQSPRYKVTKRGQDVALRCDPISGHVSLYWYRQALGQGPEFLTYFNYEAQQDKSGLPNDRFSAERPEGSISTLTIQRTEQRDSAMYRCASSLAPRGETQYFGPGTRLLVL.

The chain's CDR3 is CASSLTGLGNYEQYF. The part of the CDR3 DNA that was read is TGTGCCAGCAGCTTAACAGGGCTGGGTAACTACGAG. The chain is built from TRBV7-2 and TRBJ2-7; the D gene is possibly TRBD1 (6 bases). The read finishes 3 residues shy of the CDR3 end, and the germline J gene is used to complete it. CDR1 SGHTA and CDR2 FQGNSA come from the germline V gene. The length of the CDR3 is 15 residues. V was cut by 2 bases and J by 3 bases, with 14 bases left in between.